These T cell receptor beta chains were read from a single sample in a study of OX40 agonist ivuxolimab in advanced cancers. Clones were read by immunoSEQ multiplex PCR, and TCRdb kept only the in-frame ones, dropping some. Of about 84,000 clones in the sample, about 88% were seen once. The input for sequencing was CD4+ or CD8+ T cells sorted from blood, taken in a trial of the OX40 agonist ivuxolimab. The receptors here all came from an adult with an advanced solid tumor such as melanoma, head and neck, liver or kidney cancer. The CDR3 runs from the conserved cysteine through the conserved F or W. A D gene is named only where the DNA matches it firmly. Clone sizes are given selectively: once, few, many, or a class where the clone is expanded.

j_gene,d_gene,v_gene,abundance,CDR3nt,CDR3aa
TRBJ2-2,TRBD2,TRBV6-6,.,TGTGCCAGCAAGTCGGTCCTAGCGGGACGAACCGGGGAGCTGTTTTTT,CASKSVLAGRTGELFF
TRBJ2-6,.,TRBV7-2,.,TGTGCCAGCAGCTTAGCGCACTTTGGGGTTGGGGCCAACGTCCTGACTTTC,CASSLAHFGVGANVLTF
TRBJ1-1,.,TRBV19,.,TGTGCCAGTAGTCAGGGGCTGAACACTGAAGCTTTCTTT,CASSQGLNTEAFF
TRBJ2-5,TRBD1,TRBV9,.,TGTGCCAGCAGCCCCTCCGTAGGACAGGGGGTTCGGGAGACCCAGTACTTC,CASSPSVGQGVRETQYF
TRBJ2-7,.,TRBV4-3,.,TGCGCCAGCAGCCGGGACAATAACTACGAGCAGTACTTC,CASSRDNNYEQYF
TRBJ1-3,.,TRBV19,.,TGTGCCAGTAGTATAGACAGGCTCTCTGGAAACACCATATATTTT,CASSIDRLSGNTIYF
TRBJ2-3,TRBD2,TRBV5-1,.,TGCGCCAGCAGCTTAGAAGCTAGCGGGAGCGCTGGCACAGATACGCAGTATTTT,CASSLEASGSAGTDTQYF
TRBJ2-2,.,TRBV7-2,.,TGTGCCAGCAGCTATTACACCGGGGAGCTGTTTTTT,CASSYYTGELFF
TRBJ2-1,TRBD1,TRBV2,.,TGTGCCAGCAGAGGGGGCAGGGCCAATGAGCAGTTCTTC,CASRGGRANEQFF
TRBJ2-5,TRBD2,TRBV15,.,TGTGCCACCAGCAGAGGGACTAGCGGAGAGACCCAGTACTTC,CATSRGTSGETQYF
TRBJ1-1,.,TRBV7-3,.,TGTGCCAGCAGCCAAGGGGAAGGCGGTGAAGCTTTCTTT,CASSQGEGGEAFF
TRBJ2-6,.,TRBV7-6,few,TGTGCCAGCAGCCCACTCCCCACCTCTGGGGCCAACGTCCTGACTTTC,CASSPLPTSGANVLTF
TRBJ2-7,TRBD2,TRBV18,.,TGTGCCAGCTCACCACCGGGGCTAGCGGGGGGAGGCGAGCAGTACTTC,CASSPPGLAGGGEQYF
TRBJ2-5,.,TRBV2,.,TGTGCCAGTTCATTGGAGGGGTACCAAGAGACCCAGTACTTC,CASSLEGYQETQYF
TRBJ1-1,.,TRBV28,.,TGTGCCAGCAGGCGGGGTTTGGCTGAAGCTTTCTTT,CASRRGLAEAFF
TRBJ2-3,.,TRBV28,.,TGTGCCAGCAGTTCCTCCAGCAGGACAGATACGCAGTATTTT,CASSSSSRTDTQYF
TRBJ2-6,.,TRBV11-1,once,TGTGCCAGCAGCACAGGACAGTCTGGGGCCAACGTCCTGACTTTC,CASSTGQSGANVLTF
TRBJ1-2,.,TRBV28,.,TGTGCCAGCAGTTTATCGAACTATGGCTACACCTTC,CASSLSNYGYTF
TRBJ2-3,.,TRBV6-4,.,TGTGCCAGCAGTGGGGAACCCCTCCTCGCAGATACGCAGTATTTT,CASSGEPLLADTQYF
TRBJ1-2,TRBD1,TRBV7-9,.,TGTGCCAGCAGCTTTAGTGGGGGACAGGGAGGCTATGGCTACACCTTC,CASSFSGGQGGYGYTF
TRBJ1-5,TRBD1,TRBV28,.,TGTGCCAGCAGTGTACCGGGACAGGGCTCCGGTCAGCCCCAGCATTTT,CASSVPGQGSGQPQHF
TRBJ2-3,TRBD1,TRBV19,.,TGTGCCAGTAGCCCGGGACAGACTCAGTCAGATACGCAGTATTTT,CASSPGQTQSDTQYF
TRBJ2-1,TRBD2,TRBV28,.,TGTGCCAGCAGTTACCCGGGACTAGCGGGCCGCTCCTACAATGAGCAGTTCTTC,CASSYPGLAGRSYNEQFF
TRBJ1-1,TRBD1,TRBV9,.,TGTGCCAGCAGCGTAGACCCAGGGGGACCTGAAGCTTTCTTT,CASSVDPGGPEAFF
TRBJ2-2,TRBD2,TRBV4-1,.,TGCGCCAGCAGCCAATTAGCGGGGGGGCCCGGGGAGCTGTTTTTT,CASSQLAGGPGELFF
TRBJ1-2,.,TRBV28,.,TGTGCCAGTGGAGAATGGGGGAGGGGCTACACCTTC,CASGEWGRGYTF
TRBJ1-5,.,TRBV5-3,.,TGTGCCAGAAGCTTGAGTCGGAGCAATCAGCCCCAGCATTTT,CARSLSRSNQPQHF
TRBJ1-2,TRBD1,TRBV11-2,.,TGTGCCAGCAGCTCCCGGACAGGGAGGAAGGGCTACACCTTC,CASSSRTGRKGYTF
TRBJ2-5,.,TRBV5-8,.,TGTGCCAGCAGCTTGGACTCCACCCAAGAGACCCAGTACTTC,CASSLDSTQETQYF
TRBJ2-5,.,TRBV18,once,TGTGCCAGCTCACGCCTTCGTGAAGAGACCCAGTACTTC,CASSRLREETQYF
TRBJ1-4,.,TRBV19,.,TGTGCCAGTAGTATGAAGGGACGACGGACTGGTAGGCATGAAAAACTGTTTTTT,CASSMKGRRTGRHEKLFF
TRBJ1-5,TRBD1,TRBV19,.,TGTGCCAGTAGTATAAGGACAGGGACCTATCAGCCCCAGCATTTT,CASSIRTGTYQPQHF
TRBJ2-5,TRBD1,TRBV14,.,TGTGCCAGCAGCCAAGGCAGGGGGCGAAAGGAGACCCAGTACTTC,CASSQGRGRKETQYF
TRBJ2-1,.,TRBV4-1,.,TGCGCCAGCAGCCAAGAAGTACAGGGTCTACATGAGCAGTTCTTC,CASSQEVQGLHEQFF